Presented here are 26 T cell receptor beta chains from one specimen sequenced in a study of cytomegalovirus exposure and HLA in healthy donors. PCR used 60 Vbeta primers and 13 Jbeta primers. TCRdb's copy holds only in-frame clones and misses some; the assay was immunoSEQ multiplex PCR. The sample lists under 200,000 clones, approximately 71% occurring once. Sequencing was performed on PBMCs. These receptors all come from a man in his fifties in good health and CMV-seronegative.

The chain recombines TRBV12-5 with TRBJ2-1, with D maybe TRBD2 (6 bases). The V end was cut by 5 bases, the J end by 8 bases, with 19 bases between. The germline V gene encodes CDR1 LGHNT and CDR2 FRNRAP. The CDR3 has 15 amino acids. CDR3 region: CASGHGTPRRDEQFF. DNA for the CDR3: TGTGCTAGTGGTCACGGGACTCCTAGACGGGATGAGCAGTTCTTC. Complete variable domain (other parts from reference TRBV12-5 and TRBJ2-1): DARVTQTPRHKVTEMGQEVTMRCQPILGHNTVFWYRQTMMQGLELLAYFRNRAPLDDSGMPKDRFSAEMPDATLATLKIQPSEPRDSAVYFCASGHGTPRRDEQFFGPGTRLTVL.

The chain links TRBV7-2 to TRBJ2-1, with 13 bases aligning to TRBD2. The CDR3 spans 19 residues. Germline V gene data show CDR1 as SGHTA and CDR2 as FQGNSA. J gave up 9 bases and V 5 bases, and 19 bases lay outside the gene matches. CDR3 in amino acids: CASSTVTPTSGGAGGEQFF. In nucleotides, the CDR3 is TGTGCCAGCAGCACAGTGACTCCAACTAGCGGGGGGGCCGGGGGTGAGCAGTTCTTC.

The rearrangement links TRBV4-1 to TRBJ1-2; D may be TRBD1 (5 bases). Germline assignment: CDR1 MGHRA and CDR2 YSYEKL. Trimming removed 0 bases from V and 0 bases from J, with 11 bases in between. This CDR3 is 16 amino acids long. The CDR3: CASSQDRQLANYGYTF. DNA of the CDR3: TGCGCCAGCAGCCAAGACCGACAGCTAGCTAACTATGGCTACACCTTC.

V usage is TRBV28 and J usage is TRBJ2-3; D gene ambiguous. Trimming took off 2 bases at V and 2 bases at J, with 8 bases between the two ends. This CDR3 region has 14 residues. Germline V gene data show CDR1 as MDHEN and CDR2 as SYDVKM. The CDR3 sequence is CASSLGSSTDTQYF. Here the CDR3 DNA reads TGTGCCAGCAGTTTAGGCTCTTCCACAGATACGCAGTATTTT.

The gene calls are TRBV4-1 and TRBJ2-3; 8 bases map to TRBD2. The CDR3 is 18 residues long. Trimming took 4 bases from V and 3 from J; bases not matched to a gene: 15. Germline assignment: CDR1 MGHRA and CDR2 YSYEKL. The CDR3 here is CASSLQVSGGTSTDTQYF. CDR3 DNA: TGCGCCAGCAGCCTCCAGGTCAGCGGGGGCACTTCGACAGATACGCAGTATTTT.

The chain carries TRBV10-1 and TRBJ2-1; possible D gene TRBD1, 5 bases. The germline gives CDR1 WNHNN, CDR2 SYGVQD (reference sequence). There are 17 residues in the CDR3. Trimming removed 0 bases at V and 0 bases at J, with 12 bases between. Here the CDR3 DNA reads TGCGCCAGCAGTGAGTCGGGGCCGCCGAGCTCCTACAATGAGCAGTTCTTC. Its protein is CASSESGPPSSYNEQFF.

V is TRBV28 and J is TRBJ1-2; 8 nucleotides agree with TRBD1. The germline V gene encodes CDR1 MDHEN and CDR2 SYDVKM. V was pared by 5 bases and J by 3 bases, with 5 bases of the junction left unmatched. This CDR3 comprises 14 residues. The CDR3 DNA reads TGTGCCAGCAGTCCCCCGACAGGGGACTATGGCTACACCTTC. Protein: CASSPPTGDYGYTF.

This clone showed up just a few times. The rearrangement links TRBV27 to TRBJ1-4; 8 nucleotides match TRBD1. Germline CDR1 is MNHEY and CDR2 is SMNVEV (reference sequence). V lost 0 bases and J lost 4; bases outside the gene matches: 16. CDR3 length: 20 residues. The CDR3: CASSLSGWQGAPGSNEKLFF. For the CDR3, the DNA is TGTGCCAGCAGTTTATCCGGGTGGCAGGGGGCCCCTGGGAGTAATGAAAAACTGTTTTTT.

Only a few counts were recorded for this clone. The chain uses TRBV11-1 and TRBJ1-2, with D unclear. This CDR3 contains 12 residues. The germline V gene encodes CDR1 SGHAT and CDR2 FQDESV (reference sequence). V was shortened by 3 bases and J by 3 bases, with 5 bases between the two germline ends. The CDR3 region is CASSFRDYGYTF. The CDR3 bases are TGTGCCAGCAGCTTCCGGGACTATGGCTACACCTTC.

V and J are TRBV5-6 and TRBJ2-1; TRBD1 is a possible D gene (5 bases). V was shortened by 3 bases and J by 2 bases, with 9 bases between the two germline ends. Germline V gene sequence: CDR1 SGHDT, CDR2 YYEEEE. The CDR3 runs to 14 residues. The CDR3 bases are TGTGCCAGCAGCTCATTACAGGCCTACAATGAGCAGTTCTTC. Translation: CASSSLQAYNEQFF.

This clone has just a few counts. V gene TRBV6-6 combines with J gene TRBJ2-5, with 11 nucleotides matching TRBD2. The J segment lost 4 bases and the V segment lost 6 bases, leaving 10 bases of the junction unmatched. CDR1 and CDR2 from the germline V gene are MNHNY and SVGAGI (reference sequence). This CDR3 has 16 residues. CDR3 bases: TGTGCCAGCAGGTGGATTCTAGCGGGGGGCCGAGAGACCCAGTACTTC. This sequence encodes CASRWILAGGRETQYF.

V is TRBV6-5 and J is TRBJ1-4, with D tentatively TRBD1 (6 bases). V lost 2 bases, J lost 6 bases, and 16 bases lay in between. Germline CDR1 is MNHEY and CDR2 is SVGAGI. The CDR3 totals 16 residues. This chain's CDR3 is CASSYTTGIGDEKLFF. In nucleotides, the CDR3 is TGTGCCAGCAGTTACACCACAGGGATTGGGGATGAAAAACTGTTTTTT.

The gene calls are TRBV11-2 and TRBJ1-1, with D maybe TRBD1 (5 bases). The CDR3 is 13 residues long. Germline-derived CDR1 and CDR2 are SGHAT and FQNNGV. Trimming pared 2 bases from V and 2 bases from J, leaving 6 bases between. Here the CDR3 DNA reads TGTGCCAGCAGCTTACAGGGAAACACTGAAGCTTTCTTT. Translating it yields CASSLQGNTEAFF. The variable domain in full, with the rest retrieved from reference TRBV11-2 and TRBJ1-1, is EAGVAQSPRYKIIEKRQSVAFWCNPISGHATLYWYQQILGQGPKLLIQFQNNGVVDDSQLPKDRFSAERLKGVDSTLKIQPAKLEDSAVYLCASSLQGNTEAFFGQGTRLTVV.

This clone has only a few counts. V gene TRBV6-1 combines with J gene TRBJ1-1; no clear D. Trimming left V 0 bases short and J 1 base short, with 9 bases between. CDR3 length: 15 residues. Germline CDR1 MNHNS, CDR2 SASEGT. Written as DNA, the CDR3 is TGTGCCAGCAGTGAAGCGGGAGGAGAGAACACTGAAGCTTTCTTT. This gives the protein CASSEAGGENTEAFF.

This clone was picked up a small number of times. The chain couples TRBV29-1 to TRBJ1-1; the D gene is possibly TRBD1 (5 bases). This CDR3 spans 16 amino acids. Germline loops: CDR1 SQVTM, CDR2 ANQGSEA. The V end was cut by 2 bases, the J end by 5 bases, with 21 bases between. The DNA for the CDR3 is TGCAGCGTTGAACCCACCTCGGCGGGGGGTCGGACTGAAGCTTTCTTT. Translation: CSVEPTSAGGRTEAFF. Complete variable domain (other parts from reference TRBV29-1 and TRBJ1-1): SAVISQKPSRDICQRGTSLTIQCQVDSQVTMMFWYRQQPGQSLTLIATANQGSEATYESGFVIDKFPISRPNLTFSTLTVSNMSPEDSSIYLCSVEPTSAGGRTEAFFGQGTRLTVV.

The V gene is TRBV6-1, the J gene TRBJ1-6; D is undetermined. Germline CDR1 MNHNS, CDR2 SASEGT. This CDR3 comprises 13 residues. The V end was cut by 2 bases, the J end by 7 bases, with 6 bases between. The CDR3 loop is CASSEYGNSPLHF. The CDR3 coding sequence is TGTGCCAGCAGTGAATACGGGAATTCACCCCTCCACTTT.

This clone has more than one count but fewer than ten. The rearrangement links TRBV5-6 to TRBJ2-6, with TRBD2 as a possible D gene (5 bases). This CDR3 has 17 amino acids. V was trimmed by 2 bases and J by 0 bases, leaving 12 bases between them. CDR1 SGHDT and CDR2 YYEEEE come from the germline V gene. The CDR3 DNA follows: TGTGCCAGCAGCTTCGGCCTAGCAAGCTCTGGGGCCAACGTCCTGACTTTC. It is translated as CASSFGLASSGANVLTF.

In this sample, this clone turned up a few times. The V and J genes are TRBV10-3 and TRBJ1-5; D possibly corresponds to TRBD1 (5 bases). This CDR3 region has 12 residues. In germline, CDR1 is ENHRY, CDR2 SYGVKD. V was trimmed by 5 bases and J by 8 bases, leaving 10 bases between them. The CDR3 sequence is CAISPGSEPQHF. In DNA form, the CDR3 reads TGTGCCATCAGTCCAGGGTCGGAGCCCCAGCATTTT.

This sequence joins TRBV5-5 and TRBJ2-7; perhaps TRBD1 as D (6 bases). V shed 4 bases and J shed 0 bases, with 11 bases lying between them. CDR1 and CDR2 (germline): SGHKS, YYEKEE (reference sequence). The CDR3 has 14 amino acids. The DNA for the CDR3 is TGTGCCAGCAGCCCCCCCAGGGGCTCCTACGAGCAGTACTTC. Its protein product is CASSPPRGSYEQYF.

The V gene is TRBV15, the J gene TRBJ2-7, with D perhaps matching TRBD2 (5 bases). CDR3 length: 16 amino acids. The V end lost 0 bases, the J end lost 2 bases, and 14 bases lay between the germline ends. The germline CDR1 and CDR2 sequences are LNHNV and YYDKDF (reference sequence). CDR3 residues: CATSRDGVWGAYEQYF. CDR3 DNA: TGTGCCACCAGCAGAGATGGGGTTTGGGGAGCCTACGAGCAGTACTTC.

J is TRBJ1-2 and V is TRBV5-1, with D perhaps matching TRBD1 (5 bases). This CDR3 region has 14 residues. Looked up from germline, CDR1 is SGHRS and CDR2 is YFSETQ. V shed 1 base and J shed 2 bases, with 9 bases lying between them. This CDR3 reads CASSLYRNNYGYTF. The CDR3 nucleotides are TGCGCCAGCAGCTTGTACAGGAACAACTATGGCTACACCTTC. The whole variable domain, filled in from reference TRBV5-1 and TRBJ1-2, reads KAGVTQTPRYLIKTRGQQVTLSCSPISGHRSVSWYQQTPGQGLQFLFEYFSETQRNKGNFPGRFSGRQFSNSRSEMNVSTLELGDSALYLCASSLYRNNYGYTFGSGTRLTVV.

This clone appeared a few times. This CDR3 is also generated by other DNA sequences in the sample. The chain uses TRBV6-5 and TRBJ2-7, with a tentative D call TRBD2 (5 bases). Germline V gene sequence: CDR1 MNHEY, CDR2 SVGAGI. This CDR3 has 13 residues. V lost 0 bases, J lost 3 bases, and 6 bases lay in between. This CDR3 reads CASSYSRDYEQYF. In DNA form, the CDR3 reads TGTGCCAGCAGTTACTCACGGGACTACGAGCAGTACTTC.

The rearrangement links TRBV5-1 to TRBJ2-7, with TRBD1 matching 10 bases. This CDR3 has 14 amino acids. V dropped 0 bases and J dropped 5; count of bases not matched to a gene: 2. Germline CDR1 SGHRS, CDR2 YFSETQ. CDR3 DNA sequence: TGCGCCAGCAGCTTGGTGGGGACAGGGGACGAGCAGTACTTC. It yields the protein CASSLVGTGDEQYF.

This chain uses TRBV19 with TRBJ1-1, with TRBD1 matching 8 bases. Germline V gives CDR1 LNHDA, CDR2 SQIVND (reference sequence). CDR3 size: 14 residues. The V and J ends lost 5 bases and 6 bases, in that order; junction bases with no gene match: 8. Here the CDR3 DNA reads TGTGCCAGTAGTGGACAGGGAATTGGCGCTGAAGCTTTCTTT. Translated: CASSGQGIGAEAFF.

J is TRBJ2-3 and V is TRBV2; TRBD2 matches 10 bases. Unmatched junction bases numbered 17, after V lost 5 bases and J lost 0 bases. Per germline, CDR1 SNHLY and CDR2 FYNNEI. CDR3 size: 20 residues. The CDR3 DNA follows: TGTGCCAGCAGTCACTTTAAAAGGGCTAGCGGGGGTGCTAGCACAGATACGCAGTATTTT. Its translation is CASSHFKRASGGASTDTQYF.

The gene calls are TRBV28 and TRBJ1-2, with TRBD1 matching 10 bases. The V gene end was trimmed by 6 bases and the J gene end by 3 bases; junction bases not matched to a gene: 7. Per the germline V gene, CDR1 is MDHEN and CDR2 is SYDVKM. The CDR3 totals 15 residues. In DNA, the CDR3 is TGTGCCAGCAGGACAGGGGGCCCGTTGGACTATGGCTACACCTTC. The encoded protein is CASRTGGPLDYGYTF.